Presented here are 19 T cell receptor beta chains from one specimen sequenced in a study of control samples from healthy donors and cancer patients. TCRdb keeps only in-frame clones here, not all; method: immunoSEQ multiplex PCR. The sample records over 150,000 clones, approximately 92% being singletons. The sample taken for sequencing was blood. These receptors came from a man aged 18 to 29 in good health.

The genes are TRBV7-3 and TRBJ2-1, with D tentatively TRBD1 or TRBD2 (5 bases each). Trimming took 5 bases from V and 10 from J, leaving 18 bases between them. Germline V CDR1 and CDR2: SGHTA, FQGTGA. The CDR3 is 14 amino acids. CDR3 sequence: CASSLGTATGEQFF. The CDR3 nucleotides are TGTGCCAGCAGCCTCGGGACCGCTACGGGGGAGCAGTTCTTC.

The chain couples TRBV2 to TRBJ2-1; no firm D call. The CDR3 is made up of 18 amino acids. Germline CDR1 and CDR2: SNHLY and FYNNEI. Trimming shortened V by 2 bases and J by 1 base, and 18 bases separated the two germline ends. The CDR3 reads CASSEPTRFYGSYNEQFF. Written as DNA, the CDR3 is TGTGCCAGCAGTGAACCGACTCGTTTCTACGGGTCCTACAATGAGCAGTTCTTC.

The rearrangement joins TRBV5-1 to TRBJ1-6, with D perhaps TRBD1 (5 bases). CDR3 length: 14 residues. Germline V gene lookup returns CDR1 SGHRS and CDR2 YFSETQ. Trimming left V 2 bases short and J 4 bases short, with 7 bases between. The CDR3 is CASSFQGYNSPLHF. In DNA form, the CDR3 reads TGCGCCAGCAGCTTCCAGGGTTATAATTCACCCCTCCACTTT.

Here the CDR3 DNA reads TGTGCCATCAGTGAGTCGGGGGCAGGCCTAGGGAACACTGAAGCTTTCTTT. Translated, it gives CAISESGAGLGNTEAFF. The rearrangement links TRBV10-3 to TRBJ1-1; maybe TRBD1 (6 bases). The CDR3 runs to 17 residues. Germline V lookup: CDR1 ENHRY, CDR2 SYGVKD. V lost 0 bases to trimming and J lost 1 base, with 15 bases between them.

J is TRBJ1-1 and V is TRBV25-1; D is unclear. This CDR3 region has 18 residues. The V end lost 3 bases, the J end lost 4 bases, and 24 bases lay between the germline ends. In germline, CDR1 is MGHDK, CDR2 SYGVNS. CDR3 DNA: TGTGCCAGCAGTGATATCTCCCTAAGAGGGAACAAGCCCACTGAAGCTTTCTTT. It specifies CASSDISLRGNKPTEAFF.

This clone has a single count. CDR3 loop: CASSPRQVHNEQFF. CDR3 DNA: TGCGCCAGCAGCCCCCGACAGGTCCACAATGAGCAGTTCTTC. The chain is built from TRBV5-1 and TRBJ2-1, with D possibly being TRBD1 (6 bases). Germline CDR1 and CDR2: SGHRS and YFSETQ. The CDR3 is 14 amino acids. With 4 bases removed from V and 5 bases from J, the gap between germline ends came to 13 bases.

The genes are TRBV6-5 and TRBJ2-1; no definite D call. V was trimmed by 8 bases and J by 5 bases, leaving 16 bases between them. Germline CDR1 is MNHEY and CDR2 is SVGAGI. The length of the CDR3 is 14 residues. The DNA of the CDR3 is TGTGCCAGCCGGACCCCGGGCCACAACAATGAGCAGTTCTTC. The encoded protein is CASRTPGHNNEQFF.

The rearrangement uses TRBV2 and TRBJ1-4; D gene ambiguous. The germline V gene encodes CDR1 SNHLY and CDR2 FYNNEI. V dropped 7 bases and J dropped 4 bases, with 16 bases sitting between them. The CDR3 runs to 15 residues. The CDR3 loop is CASNRGKNSNEKLFF. The CDR3 region has the DNA TGTGCCAGCAACCGGGGAAAGAACAGTAATGAAAAACTGTTTTTT.

The chain combines TRBV21-1 with TRBJ1-2; TRBD1, the D gene given by the table, was not confirmed from the DNA. TRBV21-1 is a recognized pseudogene. The CDR3 extends over 14 amino acids. CDR3 protein: CASSSLGQDYGYTF. The CDR3, as DNA: TGTGCCAGCAGCTCATTAGGCCAGGACTATGGCTACACCTTC.

V and J are TRBV2 and TRBJ2-1; no clear D gene. V lost 8 bases, J lost 3 bases, and 14 bases lay in between. Germline V CDR1 and CDR2: SNHLY, FYNNEI. This CDR3 has 14 residues. The CDR3 sequence: CASDSQNHYNEQFF. The CDR3 nucleotides are TGTGCCAGCGATAGCCAAAATCACTACAATGAGCAGTTCTTC.

The chain employs TRBV5-1 and TRBJ2-5; possibly TRBD2 for D (6 bases). With 5 bases removed from V and 1 base from J, the gap between germline ends came to 15 bases. The germline CDR1 and CDR2 sequences are SGHRS and YFSETQ. This CDR3 contains 15 residues. CDR3 loop: CASSLSGTPQETQYF. The CDR3 DNA follows: TGCGCCAGCAGTTTATCCGGGACTCCCCAAGAGACCCAGTACTTC. The variable domain in full, completed from reference TRBV5-1 and TRBJ2-5, reads KAGVTQTPRYLIKTRGQQVTLSCSPISGHRSVSWYQQTPGQGLQFLFEYFSETQRNKGNFPGRFSGRQFSNSRSEMNVSTLELGDSALYLCASSLSGTPQETQYFGPGTRLLVL.

This chain links TRBV11-2 with TRBJ1-6; 7 nucleotides line up with TRBD1. Per germline, CDR1 SGHAT and CDR2 FQNNGV. J lost 0 bases, V lost 0 bases, and 5 bases had no gene match. The CDR3 is made up of 18 amino acids. DNA for the CDR3: TGTGCCAGCAGCTTAGAAACTCGACAGGGCTCCTATAATTCACCCCTCCACTTT. It is translated as CASSLETRQGSYNSPLHF.

The chain carries TRBV13 and TRBJ2-3, with TRBD1 identical over 11 bases. The V segment lost 1 base and the J segment 4 bases; nucleotides outside the gene matches: 7. CDR1 PRHDT and CDR2 FYEKMQ come from the germline V gene (reference sequence). This CDR3 spans 17 amino acids. DNA of the CDR3: TGTGCCAGCAGCTTAGATCTTTGGGACAGGGGGGCAGATACGCAGTATTTT. This sequence encodes CASSLDLWDRGADTQYF.

This chain uses TRBV5-6 with TRBJ1-2; 7 bases are shared with TRBD1. CDR1 and CDR2 from the germline V gene are SGHDT and YYEEEE. J gave up 5 bases and V 4 bases, and 17 bases lay outside the gene matches. The CDR3 extends over 17 amino acids. CDR3: CASSAGTALAGRYGYTF. The CDR3 DNA sequence: TGTGCCAGCAGCGCGGGGACAGCGCTTGCGGGACGTTATGGCTACACCTTC. The entire variable domain, with the rest obtained from reference TRBV5-6 and TRBJ1-2, is as follows: DAGVTQSPTHLIKTRGQQVTLRCSPKSGHDTVSWYQQALGQGPQFIFQYYEEEERQRGNFPDRFSGHQFPNYSSELNVNALLLGDSALYLCASSAGTALAGRYGYTFGSGTRLTVV.

CDR3 DNA: TGTGCCAGCAGTCCACCTCCTAACTATGGCTACACCTTC. Translating gives CASSPPPNYGYTF. The chain links TRBV28 to TRBJ1-2; D unresolved. This CDR3 comprises 13 residues. V lost 5 bases, J lost 0 bases, and 7 bases lay in between. Germline lookup yields CDR1 MDHEN and CDR2 SYDVKM.

This chain links TRBV5-1 with TRBJ2-1, with 9 positions matching TRBD1. This CDR3 contains 14 residues. Per the germline V gene, CDR1 is SGHRS and CDR2 is YFSETQ. The ends lost 4 bases at V and 8 bases at J; junction bases unmatched: 7. CDR3 amino acids: CASSPGTGRDEQFF. In DNA, the CDR3 is TGCGCCAGCAGCCCCGGGACAGGGCGTGATGAGCAGTTCTTC.

V gene TRBV5-1 combines with J gene TRBJ1-5; a possible D gene is TRBD1 (5 bases). CDR1 and CDR2 (germline): SGHRS, YFSETQ. This CDR3 is 15 amino acids long. Trimming left V 5 bases short and J 4 bases short, with 16 bases between. CDR3 region: CASRPTGGLNQPQHF. The CDR3 DNA reads as TGCGCCAGCAGACCCACCGGGGGTCTGAATCAGCCCCAGCATTTT.

The chain employs TRBV2 and TRBJ2-6, with TRBD1 identical over 7 bases. The V gene end was trimmed by 4 bases and the J gene end by 1 base; junction bases not matched to a gene: 13. The CDR3 consists of 19 residues. The germline V gene has CDR1 SNHLY and CDR2 FYNNEI. The CDR3 sequence is CASSGHGGRGRSGANVLTF. The CDR3 DNA reads TGTGCCAGCAGTGGACATGGAGGCAGGGGGAGATCTGGGGCCAACGTCCTGACTTTC.

V is TRBV18 and J is TRBJ2-7, with D possibly matching TRBD1 (6 bases). Germline V lookup: CDR1 KGHSH, CDR2 LQKENI. V shed 3 bases and J shed 1 base, with 16 bases lying between them. The CDR3 is 16 residues long. This CDR3 is CASSPNRQDNSYEQYF. CDR3 DNA: TGTGCCAGCTCACCTAACCGACAGGACAATTCCTACGAGCAGTACTTC.